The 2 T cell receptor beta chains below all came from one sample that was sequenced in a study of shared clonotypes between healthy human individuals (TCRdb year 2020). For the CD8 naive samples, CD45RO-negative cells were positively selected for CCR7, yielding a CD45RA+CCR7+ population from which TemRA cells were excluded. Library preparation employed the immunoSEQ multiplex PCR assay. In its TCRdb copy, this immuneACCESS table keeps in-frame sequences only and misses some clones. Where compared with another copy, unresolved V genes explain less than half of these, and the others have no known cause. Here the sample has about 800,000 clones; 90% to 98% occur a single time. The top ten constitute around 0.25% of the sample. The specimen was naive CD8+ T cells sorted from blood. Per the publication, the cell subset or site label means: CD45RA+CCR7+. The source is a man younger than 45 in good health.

CDR3 nucleotide sequence: TGCGCCAGCAGCCAACGGGACAGCACCTTCAATGAGCAGTTCTTC. Translated: CASSQRDSTFNEQFF. The rearrangement uses TRBV4-3 and TRBJ2-1; 7 bases match TRBD1. Trimming at V came to 2 bases and at J to 6 bases, leaving 7 bases not matched to a gene. The CDR3 totals 15 residues. Germline CDR1 and CDR2: LGHNA and YSLEER.

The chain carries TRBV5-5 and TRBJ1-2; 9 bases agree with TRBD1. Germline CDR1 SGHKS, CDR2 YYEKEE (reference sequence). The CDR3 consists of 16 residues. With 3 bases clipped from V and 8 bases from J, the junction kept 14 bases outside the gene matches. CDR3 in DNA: TGTGCCAGCAGCTCGACTACCGGGACAGGGATAGAAGGCTACACCTTC. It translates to CASSSTTGTGIEGYTF.